The rows below give T cell receptor beta chains drawn from one sample of a study of shared clonotypes between healthy human individuals. The assay was immunoSEQ multiplex PCR, and TCRdb's table has in-frame clones only and misses some. The data show over 95,000 clones, more than 65% seen once. The sample taken for sequencing was memory CD8+ T cells sorted from blood. The receptors were gathered from a woman between 25 and 40 years old in good health. Both conserved end residues are part of each CDR3. D genes are given only for firm matches. Clone size is given for some rows only: seen once, a few or many times, or a class if the clone is expanded.

J gene: TRBJ2-7; D gene: TRBD2; V gene: TRBV11-2; clone size: -; CDR3 DNA: TGTGCCAGCAGCTTTCTAGGCGGGACTAGCGGGAGTTCCGGGCAGTACTTC; CDR3 protein: CASSFLGGTSGSSGQYF
J gene: TRBJ1-1; D gene: TRBD1; V gene: TRBV7-9; clone size: -; CDR3 DNA: TGTGCCAGCAGTTACGCGGGGACAGGGGAAGCTTTCTTT; CDR3 protein: CASSYAGTGEAFF
J gene: TRBJ2-1; D gene: -; V gene: TRBV28; clone size: -; CDR3 DNA: TGTGCCAGCAGTGTGACGACAGGGAGGGGATACAATGAGCAGTTCTTC; CDR3 protein: CASSVTTGRGYNEQFF
J gene: TRBJ2-7; D gene: -; V gene: TRBV27; clone size: few; CDR3 DNA: TGTGCCAGCAGTTTATATAGGACAGCTACCTACGAGCAGTACTTC; CDR3 protein: CASSLYRTATYEQYF
J gene: TRBJ1-5; D gene: TRBD1; V gene: TRBV7-9; clone size: -; CDR3 DNA: TGTGCCAGCAGCTTTGCAAGACCGGGACAGGGGAGGCAGCCCCAGCATTTT; CDR3 protein: CASSFARPGQGRQPQHF
J gene: TRBJ1-1; D gene: -; V gene: TRBV5-1; clone size: -; CDR3 DNA: TGCGCCAGCAGCTTGGGTCTGCGGGGGCGCGCGAACACTGAAGCTTTCTTT; CDR3 protein: CASSLGLRGRANTEAFF
J gene: TRBJ2-3; D gene: TRBD2; V gene: TRBV10-3; clone size: -; CDR3 DNA: TGTGCCATCAGGGAGCGGGAGTTCACAGATACGCAGTATTTT; CDR3 protein: CAIREREFTDTQYF
J gene: TRBJ2-4; D gene: -; V gene: TRBV6-6; clone size: few; CDR3 DNA: TGTGCCAGCAGTTCCCAGGGGGGTAACATTCAGTACTTC; CDR3 protein: CASSSQGGNIQYF
J gene: TRBJ2-7; D gene: -; V gene: TRBV29-1; clone size: -; CDR3 DNA: TGCAGCGTTGAGCCCGTAGCTGGCGACGAGCAGTACTTC; CDR3 protein: CSVEPVAGDEQYF
J gene: TRBJ1-1; D gene: TRBD1; V gene: TRBV9; clone size: -; CDR3 DNA: TGTGCCAGCAGCGCCGGGACAGGGGCTGAAGCTTTCTTT; CDR3 protein: CASSAGTGAEAFF
J gene: TRBJ2-7; D gene: -; V gene: TRBV4-2; clone size: many; CDR3 DNA: TGTGCCAGCAGCCAAGATTCCCACTACGAGCAGTACTTC; CDR3 protein: CASSQDSHYEQYF
J gene: TRBJ1-1; D gene: -; V gene: TRBV14; clone size: -; CDR3 DNA: TGTGCCAGCAGCCAAGTTGAGACTGAAGCTTTCTTT; CDR3 protein: CASSQVETEAFF
J gene: TRBJ2-7; D gene: TRBD2; V gene: TRBV7-9; clone size: -; CDR3 DNA: TGTGCCAGCAGCTTATTTGAGACTAGCGATACCTACGAGCAGTACTTC; CDR3 protein: CASSLFETSDTYEQYF
J gene: TRBJ2-3; D gene: -; V gene: TRBV6-5; clone size: -; CDR3 DNA: TGTGCCAGCAGCCAGACCTACACAGATACGCAGTATTTT; CDR3 protein: CASSQTYTDTQYF
J gene: TRBJ2-4; D gene: TRBD1; V gene: TRBV28; clone size: -; CDR3 DNA: TGTGCCAGCAGTCCCGACAGGGGGATCAACATTCAGTACTTC; CDR3 protein: CASSPDRGINIQYF
J gene: TRBJ2-2; D gene: TRBD1; V gene: TRBV28; clone size: -; CDR3 DNA: TGTGCCAGCAGTTTCCCCGGACAGGGGAAGGCCGGGGAGCTGTTTTTT; CDR3 protein: CASSFPGQGKAGELFF
J gene: TRBJ1-2; D gene: TRBD1; V gene: TRBV19; clone size: few; CDR3 DNA: TGTGCCACCGGGACAGGCTACTATGGCTACACCTTC; CDR3 protein: CATGTGYYGYTF
J gene: TRBJ1-2; D gene: -; V gene: TRBV10-2; clone size: many; CDR3 DNA: TGCGCCAGTTCGGGACCTTATGGCTACACCTTC; CDR3 protein: CASSGPYGYTF
J gene: TRBJ2-1; D gene: TRBD1; V gene: TRBV9; clone size: once; CDR3 DNA: TGTGCCAGCAGCGTAGTTAGCGGGACAGGGGTATTCAATGAGCAGTTCTTC; CDR3 protein: CASSVVSGTGVFNEQFF
J gene: TRBJ2-1; D gene: TRBD2; V gene: TRBV28; clone size: -; CDR3 DNA: TGTGCCAGCAACCTAGCGGGAAACTACAATGAGCAGTTCTTC; CDR3 protein: CASNLAGNYNEQFF
J gene: TRBJ2-2; D gene: -; V gene: TRBV6-1; clone size: -; CDR3 DNA: TGTGCAACCCAGGGGATAGGCACCGGGGAGCTGTTTTTT; CDR3 protein: CATQGIGTGELFF
J gene: TRBJ2-5; D gene: -; V gene: TRBV6-1; clone size: few; CDR3 DNA: TGTGCCAGCAGTGAAGTGTTGCTGCGTTACCAAGAGACCCAGTACTTC; CDR3 protein: CASSEVLLRYQETQYF
J gene: TRBJ1-5; D gene: TRBD1; V gene: TRBV27; clone size: -; CDR3 DNA: TGTGCCAGCAGTGTAGGGACAGGGGGAGATCAGCCCCAGCATTTT; CDR3 protein: CASSVGTGGDQPQHF
J gene: TRBJ2-7; D gene: -; V gene: TRBV11-2; clone size: few; CDR3 DNA: TGTGCCAGCAGCGCTAGCGAATCCTCCTACGAGCAGTACTTC; CDR3 protein: CASSASESSYEQYF
J gene: TRBJ2-1; D gene: TRBD2; V gene: TRBV11-3; clone size: once; CDR3 DNA: TGTGCCAGCAGCTTAGACGGGAGGGCCGCAAATGAGCAGTTCTTC; CDR3 protein: CASSLDGRAANEQFF
J gene: TRBJ2-7; D gene: -; V gene: TRBV14; clone size: -; CDR3 DNA: TGTGCCAGCAGCCAAGTCGGGGACACCAAACCCTACGAGCAGTACTTC; CDR3 protein: CASSQVGDTKPYEQYF
J gene: TRBJ2-2; D gene: -; V gene: TRBV11-1; clone size: -; CDR3 DNA: TGTGCCAGCAGCTCTCCCCGGGCCGGGGAGCTGTTTTTT; CDR3 protein: CASSSPRAGELFF
J gene: TRBJ2-7; D gene: -; V gene: TRBV29-1; clone size: -; CDR3 DNA: TGCAGCGTTGGATCAGGGGAAGGCGGCGAGCAGTACTTC; CDR3 protein: CSVGSGEGGEQYF
J gene: TRBJ1-2; D gene: -; V gene: TRBV19; clone size: -; CDR3 DNA: TGTGCCACACTCCGGAGAGATGGCTACACCTTC; CDR3 protein: CATLRRDGYTF
J gene: TRBJ2-7; D gene: -; V gene: TRBV9; clone size: -; CDR3 DNA: TGTGCCAGCAGCAACCGGGACGGAAGCTACGAGCAGTACTTC; CDR3 protein: CASSNRDGSYEQYF
J gene: TRBJ2-3; D gene: -; V gene: TRBV6-4; clone size: many; CDR3 DNA: TGTGCCAGCAGTGAAACAGCGGAGCCAGATACGCAGTATTTT; CDR3 protein: CASSETAEPDTQYF
J gene: TRBJ1-2; D gene: -; V gene: TRBV11-1; clone size: few; CDR3 DNA: TGTGCCAGCACCCCCGCGGGCAGAAACTATGGCTACACCTTC; CDR3 protein: CASTPAGRNYGYTF
J gene: TRBJ2-7; D gene: -; V gene: TRBV9; clone size: few; CDR3 DNA: TGTGCCAGCAGCGAGGGATCCCAGGGGTACGAGCAGTACTTC; CDR3 protein: CASSEGSQGYEQYF
J gene: TRBJ1-2; D gene: TRBD1; V gene: TRBV7-9; clone size: -; CDR3 DNA: TGTGCCAGCACCTCCCCTGGCAGGGGGAGAGGAGGCTACACCTTC; CDR3 protein: CASTSPGRGRGGYTF
J gene: TRBJ2-7; D gene: -; V gene: TRBV10-3; clone size: few; CDR3 DNA: TGTGCCATCAAAGCGGGGGGACAGGGGTACGAGCAGTACTTC; CDR3 protein: CAIKAGGQGYEQYF
J gene: TRBJ2-1; D gene: -; V gene: TRBV19; clone size: -; CDR3 DNA: TGTGCCAGTAGTATACATATAAGCGGAGCCTACAATGAGCAGTTCTTC; CDR3 protein: CASSIHISGAYNEQFF
J gene: TRBJ2-1; D gene: TRBD2; V gene: TRBV9; clone size: -; CDR3 DNA: TGTGCCAGCAGCGTAGGAGCTAGCGGGAGTAAAAATGAGCAGTTCTTC; CDR3 protein: CASSVGASGSKNEQFF